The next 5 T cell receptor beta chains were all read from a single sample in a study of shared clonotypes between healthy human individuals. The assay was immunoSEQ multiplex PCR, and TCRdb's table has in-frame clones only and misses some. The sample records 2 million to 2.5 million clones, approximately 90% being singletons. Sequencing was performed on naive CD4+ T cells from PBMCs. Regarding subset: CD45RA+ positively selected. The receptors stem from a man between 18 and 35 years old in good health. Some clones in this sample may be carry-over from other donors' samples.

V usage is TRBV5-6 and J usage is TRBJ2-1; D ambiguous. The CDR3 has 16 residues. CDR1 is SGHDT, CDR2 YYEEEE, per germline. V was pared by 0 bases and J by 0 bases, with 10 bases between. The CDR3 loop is CASSLEIPSSYNEQFF. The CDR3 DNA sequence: TGTGCCAGCAGCTTGGAAATACCGAGCTCCTACAATGAGCAGTTCTTC.

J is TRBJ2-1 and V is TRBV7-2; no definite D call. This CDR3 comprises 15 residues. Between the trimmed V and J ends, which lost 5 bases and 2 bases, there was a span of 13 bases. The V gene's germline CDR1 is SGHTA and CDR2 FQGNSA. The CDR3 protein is CASSRSGDTYNEQFF. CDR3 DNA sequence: TGTGCCAGCAGCCGCTCAGGTGATACCTACAATGAGCAGTTCTTC. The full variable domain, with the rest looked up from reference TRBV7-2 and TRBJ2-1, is GAGVSQSPSNKVTEKGKDVELRCDPISGHTALYWYRQSLGQGLEFLIYFQGNSAPDKSGLPSDRFSAERTGGSVSTLTIQRTQQEDSAVYLCASSRSGDTYNEQFFGPGTRLTVL.

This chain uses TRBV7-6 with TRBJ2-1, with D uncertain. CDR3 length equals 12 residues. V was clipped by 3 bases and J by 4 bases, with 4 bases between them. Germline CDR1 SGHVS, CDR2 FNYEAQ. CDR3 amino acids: CASSLGYNEQFF. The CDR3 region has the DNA TGTGCCAGCAGCTTGGGTTACAATGAGCAGTTCTTC. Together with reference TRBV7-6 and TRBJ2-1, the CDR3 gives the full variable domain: GAGVSQSPRYKVTKRGQDVALRCDPISGHVSLYWYRQALGQGPEFLTYFNYEAQQDKSGLPNDRFSAERPEGSISTLTIQRTEQRDSAMYRCASSLGYNEQFFGPGTRLTVL.

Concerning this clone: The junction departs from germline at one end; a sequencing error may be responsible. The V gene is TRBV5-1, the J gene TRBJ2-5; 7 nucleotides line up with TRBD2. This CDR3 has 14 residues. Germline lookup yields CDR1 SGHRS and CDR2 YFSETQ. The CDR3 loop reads CASRLGGSRETQYF. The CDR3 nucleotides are TGCGCCAGCAGGTTGGGGGGGAGCCGCGAGACCCAGTACTTC.

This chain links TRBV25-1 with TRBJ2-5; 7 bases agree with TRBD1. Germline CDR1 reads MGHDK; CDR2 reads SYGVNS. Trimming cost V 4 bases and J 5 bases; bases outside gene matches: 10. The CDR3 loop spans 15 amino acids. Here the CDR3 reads CASSALGTVRETQYF. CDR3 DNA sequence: TGTGCCAGCAGTGCATTGGGGACAGTACGGGAGACCCAGTACTTC.